The clone carrying this T cell receptor beta chain was picked up a small number of times. This sample was included in a study of cytotoxic CD8 clonotypes in ibrutinib-treated CLL. The table came from immunoSEQ multiplex PCR; TCRdb's copy has only in-frame clones and leaves some out. Of a few thousand clones in the sample, approximately 80% were seen once. The CDR3 runs to 16 residues. Per germline, CDR1 SGDLS and CDR2 YYNGEE. J gave up 5 bases and V 4 bases, and 11 bases lay outside the gene matches. Specimen: PBMCs, collected before ibrutinib treatment. The source of this sequence is a human donor with chronic lymphocytic leukemia. The rearrangement uses TRBV9 and TRBJ2-3; 9 bases fit TRBD2. For the CDR3, the DNA is TGTGCCAGCAGCACCTCTAGCGGGGACCTCGGAGATACGCAGTATTTT. Protein: CASSTSSGDLGDTQYF.